One sample yielded the 20 T cell receptor beta chains listed below, sequenced in a study of blood T cells in healthy people across ages. It was with a sample-barcoded 5' primer and a J-beta primer mix that a second PCR of roughly 7 to 12 cycles was run. TCRdb ran MiXCR on the 5' RACE reads and lists one entry per CDR3 protein. In the table there are around 1,700,000 distinct CDR3 sequences, 28% of which are singletons. The source material was blood. These receptors were taken from a woman younger than 45 in good health.

This clonotype has just one count. This may be a read error: a much more frequent sequence differs by one nucleotide. J is TRBJ2-1 and V is TRBV28; weak D call: TRBD1 (8 bases). The V and J ends lost 8 bases and 10 bases respectively, with 30 bases between them. The CDR3 runs 17 residues. Germline assignment: CDR1 MDHEN and CDR2 SYDVKM. The CDR3 region is CASRIRLTGGLSYEQFF. CDR3 sequence (DNA): TGTGCCAGCCGGATACGTTTAACAGGGGGACTAAGCTACGAGCAGTTCTTC.

This clonotype was observed a few times. This chain uses TRBV5-1 with TRBJ1-1; D unresolved. Trimming left V 1 base short and J 5 bases short, with 12 bases between. Germline CDR1 is SGHRS and CDR2 is YFSETQ. This CDR3 has 14 amino acids. CDR3 sequence: CASSLQQSNTEAFF. The CDR3 DNA reads TGCGCCAGCAGCTTGCAACAGTCCAATACTGAAGCTTTCTTT.

The CDR3 DNA follows: TGTGCCAGCAGCCAAGAGGGGCGTGGCTACAATGAGCAGTTCTTC. As protein: CASSQEGRGYNEQFF. The gene calls are TRBV4-2 and TRBJ2-1; tentative D call: TRBD1 (5 bases). This CDR3 has 15 amino acids. Between the trimmed V and J ends, which lost 0 bases and 3 bases, there was a span of 9 bases. CDR1 is LGHNA, CDR2 YNFKEQ, per germline.

The chain employs TRBV5-1 and TRBJ1-1; the match to TRBD1 covers 7 bases. This CDR3 has 14 amino acids. CDR1 and CDR2 from the germline V gene are SGHRS and YFSETQ. The junction had 10 bases not matched to a gene; V was cut back by 9 bases and J by 2 bases. CDR3 protein: CATTPGTANTEAFF. The CDR3 nucleotides are TGCGCCACCACTCCCGGGACAGCTAACACTGAAGCTTTCTTT.

This clonotype came up many times. The chain employs TRBV18 and TRBJ1-2; D remains ambiguous. CDR1 and CDR2 from the germline V gene are KGHSH and LQKENI. V lost 4 bases to trimming and J lost 8 bases, with 17 bases between them. CDR3 size: 14 residues. The CDR3: CASSLETGEGGYTF. Here the CDR3 DNA reads TGTGCCAGCTCACTTGAGACGGGCGAGGGAGGCTACACCTTC.

Only a few counts were recorded for this clonotype. The chain links TRBV12-3 or TRBV12-4 to TRBJ1-2, with a possible D match to TRBD1 (6 bases). V lost 2 bases and J lost 4, with 20 bases in between. CDR3 size: 17 residues. As DNA, the CDR3 is TGTGCCAGCAGTTTACGGGGTCGGTCAGGGGTTGGCTATGGCTACACCTTC. Protein product: CASSLRGRSGVGYGYTF.

This clonotype was picked up a small number of times. The rearrangement links TRBV15 to TRBJ1-5; D unresolved. Trimming removed 0 bases at V and 4 bases at J, with 10 bases between. The germline V gene encodes CDR1 LNHNV and CDR2 YYDKDF (reference sequence). The CDR3 contains 15 residues. The DNA for the CDR3 is TGTGCCACCAGCAGAGATCGGTCGGGGAATCAGCCCCAGCATTTT. Its protein product is CATSRDRSGNQPQHF. The full variable domain, with the rest looked up from reference TRBV15 and TRBJ1-5, is DAMVIQNPRYQVTQFGKPVTLSCSQTLNHNVMYWYQQKSSQAPKLLFHYYDKDFNNEADTPDNFQSRRPNTSFCFLDIRSPGLGDTAMYLCATSRDRSGNQPQHFGDGTRLSIL.

This clonotype was counted between two and nine times. The chain employs TRBV3-1 and TRBJ1-2; 7 nucleotides line up with TRBD1. With 8 bases clipped from V and 5 bases from J, the junction kept 5 bases outside the gene matches. Looked up from germline, CDR1 is LGHDT and CDR2 is YNNKEL (reference sequence). The CDR3 has 12 amino acids. The chain's CDR3 is CASGDSRYGYTF. The DNA of the CDR3 is TGTGCCAGCGGGGACAGTAGATATGGCTACACCTTC.

For this clonotype: This may be a read error, as it is one base from a much larger clone. The V and J genes are TRBV29-1 and TRBJ2-4, with 12 bases identical to TRBD2. The length of the CDR3 is 15 residues. Germline assignment: CDR1 SQVTM and CDR2 ANQGSEA. J lost 13 bases, V lost 5 bases, and 15 bases had no gene match. CDR3 in amino acids: CSVTRLAGAYNEQYF. CDR3 nucleotides: TGCAGCGTTACCCGACTAGCGGGAGCCTACAATGAGCAGTACTTC.

This clonotype was counted only a few times. The chain carries TRBV10-2 and TRBJ2-2, with 7 bases aligning to TRBD1. Trimming took 10 bases from V and 7 from J; bases not matched to a gene: 9. The CDR3 has 13 residues. Per the germline V gene, CDR1 is WSHSY and CDR2 is SAAADI. CDR3 coding DNA: TGCGCCATTACGGACAGGCTTAACGGGGAGCTGTTTTTT. Protein sequence: CAITDRLNGELFF.

This clonotype was counted a few times. The chain combines TRBV4-1 with TRBJ2-3; D assignment may be TRBD1 or TRBD2 (6 bases each). The germline V and J ends were trimmed by 0 bases and 7 bases, with 11 bases remaining between them. Germline CDR1 is MGHRA and CDR2 is YSYEKL. The CDR3 length is 14 residues. In DNA, the CDR3 is TGCGCCAGCAGCCAAGAGTCGGGGGCGAATACGCAGTATTTT. This codes for CASSQESGANTQYF.

CDR3 in amino acids: CASSRSGASETQYF. CDR3 bases: TGTGCCAGCAGCCGATCGGGGGCATCGGAGACCCAGTACTTC. The chain recombines TRBV7-2 with TRBJ2-5, with D tentatively TRBD1 or TRBD2 (6 bases each). The CDR3 is 14 residues long. V dropped 5 bases and J dropped 5 bases, with 15 bases sitting between them. CDR1 and CDR2 (germline): SGHTA, FQGNSA.

Regarding this clonotype: Sequence at one end of the junction differs from germline and may be a read error. V gene TRBV20-1 combines with J gene TRBJ2-7, with a weak D call TRBD2 (6 bases). Germline-derived CDR1 and CDR2 are DFQATT and SNEGSKA (reference sequence). This CDR3 spans 13 amino acids. CDR3 nucleotides: TGCAGTGCTAGAGTCATAGCGGCCTACGTGCAGTACTTC. It translates to CSARVIAAYVQYF.

The table lists this clonotype with a few counts. This chain uses TRBV5-1 with TRBJ1-2; no clear D. The germline V gene has CDR1 SGHRS and CDR2 YFSETQ. CDR3 length equals 17 residues. V lost 3 bases to trimming and J lost 1 base, with 19 bases between them. The CDR3 loop is CASSSMGLPLLNYGYTF. In DNA form, the CDR3 reads TGCGCCAGCAGCTCGATGGGGTTGCCTCTGCTTAACTATGGCTACACCTTC.

This clonotype has a count of ten or more. The chain combines TRBV30 with TRBJ1-5; the D is unclear. CDR1 GTSNPN and CDR2 SVGIG come from the germline V gene (reference sequence). V lost 0 bases and J lost 4, with 7 bases in between. This CDR3 spans 13 amino acids. Here the CDR3 reads CAWSVDFNQPQHF. The CDR3 DNA reads as TGTGCCTGGAGTGTGGATTTTAATCAGCCCCAGCATTTT. Full variable domain (rest looked up from reference TRBV30 and TRBJ1-5): SQTIHQWPATLVQPVGSPLSLECTVEGTSNPNLYWYRQAAGRGLQLLFYSVGIGQISSEVPQNLSASRPQDRQFILSSKKLLLSDSGFYLCAWSVDFNQPQHFGDGTRLSIL.

This clonotype was recorded a few times. The chain links TRBV20-1 to TRBJ1-5; D is perhaps TRBD1 (5 bases). The V and J ends lost 3 bases and 4 bases respectively, with 10 bases between them. Germline CDR1 is DFQATT and CDR2 is SNEGSKA (reference sequence). The CDR3 runs 13 residues. The CDR3 nucleotides are TGCAGTGCTAGTCGCAGGGAAAATCAGCCCCAGCATTTT. This encodes CSASRRENQPQHF.

In the case of this clonotype: A much more abundant neighbour one base away suggests this may be a read error. V is TRBV29-1 and J is TRBJ2-4; TRBD2 aligns across 13 bases. This CDR3 region has 15 residues. Per the germline V gene, CDR1 is SQVTM and CDR2 is ANQGSEA. V dropped 6 bases and J dropped 13; count of bases not matched to a gene: 15. This CDR3 reads CSVWETSGGRIEQYF. The CDR3 region has the DNA TGCAGCGTGTGGGAGACTAGCGGGGGGCGGATTGAGCAGTACTTC.

This clonotype has just a few counts. This chain uses TRBV20-1 with TRBJ2-7; D unresolved. Trimming took 2 bases from V and 2 from J, leaving 16 bases between them. This CDR3 comprises 15 residues. Looked up from germline, CDR1 is DFQATT and CDR2 is SNEGSKA (reference sequence). The CDR3 loop reads CSARNSPGRAYEQYF. The CDR3 nucleotides read TGCAGTGCTAGAAATTCACCAGGCCGGGCCTACGAGCAGTACTTC.

The sample holds many counts of this clonotype. V gene TRBV7-9 combines with J gene TRBJ2-1, with D unresolved. V lost 0 bases to trimming and J lost 6 bases, with 6 bases between them. The CDR3 is 13 amino acids. Germline V gene data show CDR1 as SEHNR and CDR2 as FQNEAQ (reference sequence). The chain's CDR3 is CASSLALLNEQFF. The CDR3 DNA is TGTGCCAGCAGCTTAGCGTTACTCAATGAGCAGTTCTTC.

This clonotype has at least ten counts. The chain is built from TRBV6-6 and TRBJ2-1, with D possibly being TRBD1 (5 bases). CDR1 and CDR2 (germline): MNHNY, SVGAGI (reference sequence). The V and J ends lost 5 bases and 5 bases respectively, with 22 bases between them. The CDR3 spans 17 residues. CDR3 coding DNA: TGTGCCAGCAGTATAACCGACAAGGGGATCTGGAACAATGAGCAGTTCTTC. Translating it yields CASSITDKGIWNNEQFF.